This T cell receptor beta chain was captured in a study of blood T cell repertoires in COVID-19. Only in-frame clones appear in the TCRdb table, and some are missing; sequencing was by immunoSEQ multiplex PCR. In the table there are roughly 45,000 clones, approximately 93% of which are singletons. This CDR3 comprises 16 residues. V was clipped by 5 bases and J by 6 bases; unmatched bases: 8. CDR1 is LGHDT, CDR2 YNNKEL, per germline (reference sequence). Material: peripheral blood. The chain recombines TRBV3-1 (or the pseudogene TRBV3-2) with TRBJ2-1; 12 bases map to TRBD2. This sequence was found in a man in his sixties with COVID-19, enrolled during active disease. The CDR3 region has the DNA TGTGCCAGCAGCGAGACCCTAGCGGGAGGGTTCAATGAGCAGTTCTTC. As protein: CASSETLAGGFNEQFF.